This T cell receptor beta chain was obtained from a study of neurological immune-mediated disorders. In this sample, this clonotype turned up many times. Sequencing runs each yielded over 160 million TCR-beta sequences from 15-18 subjects. TCRdb re-called the 5' RACE reads through MiXCR, storing one row per CDR3 protein. The sample carries some 77,000 distinct CDR3 sequences, about 9.5% recorded once. Sequences were obtained from PBMCs. This TCR derives from a man between 50 and 59 years old in good health.

The CDR3 sequence is CASSETGRAYEQYF. The CDR3 DNA reads as TGTGCCAGCAGTGAAACCGGACGGGCCTACGAGCAGTACTTC. The J gene is TRBJ2-7, the V gene TRBV2; no firm D call. V was shortened by 2 bases and J by 2 bases, with 10 bases between the two germline ends. The CDR3 spans 14 residues. Per germline, CDR1 SNHLY and CDR2 FYNNEI.